Listed here are 4 T cell receptor beta chains from one sample, sequenced in a study of spatial heterogeneity in lung cancer. Study conclusions and caveats: It was found that expanded intratumoral alpha and beta TCR counts tracked tumor mutation counts.

Time point reported: sample taken at primary tumor resection. These receptors are not linked to any known antigen. TCRdb re-analysed the 5' RACE reads in MiXCR, keeping a single row per CDR3 protein. The sample consists of some 3,500 distinct CDR3 sequences, 7.5% to 8.5% of them appearing once. This specimen was lung tumor tissue, taken at surgery. The source of these receptors is a male donor with early-stage non-small cell lung cancer.

This clonotype ranks as medium-sized. The chain recombines TRBV20-1 with TRBJ2-4; D not certain. The V and J ends lost 3 bases and 1 base respectively, with 10 bases between them. From germline, CDR1 is DFQATT and CDR2 SNEGSKA (reference sequence). The CDR3 totals 14 residues. The CDR3 DNA sequence: TGCAGTGCTAGTGTAGCATCTGCCAAAAACATTCAGTACTTC. Amino acid sequence: CSASVASAKNIQYF.

This clonotype was seen repeatedly, ten times or more. The V gene is TRBV28, the J gene TRBJ2-7; TRBD1 matches at 10 bases. With V trimmed by 4 bases and J by 2 bases, 8 bases remained unmatched. Germline assignment: CDR1 MDHEN and CDR2 SYDVKM. CDR3 length: 16 residues. The CDR3 nucleotides are TGTGCCAGCAGTTCCTCCGGGACAGGGGTACCCTACGAGCAGTACTTC. It translates to CASSSSGTGVPYEQYF. Combining the CDR3 with reference TRBV28 and TRBJ2-7 gives the whole variable domain DVKVTQSSRYLVKRTGEKVFLECVQDMDHENMFWYRQDPGLGLRLIYFSYDVKMKEKGDIPEGYSVSREKKERFSLILESASTNQTSMYLCASSSSGTGVPYEQYFGPGTRLTVT.

By share, this clonotype counts as medium-sized. The chain employs TRBV3-1 and TRBJ1-5; TRBD1 is a possible D gene (5 bases). V shed 2 bases and J shed 6 bases, with 8 bases lying between them. The CDR3 has 13 amino acids. The V gene's germline CDR1 is LGHDT and CDR2 YNNKEL (reference sequence). CDR3 sequence (DNA): TGTGCCAGCAGCCAACAGGGAGGTCAGCCCCAGCATTTT. Its translation is CASSQQGGQPQHF.

This clonotype is medium-sized by share. V and J are TRBV7-2 and TRBJ1-5; D unresolved. Germline CDR1 reads SGHTA; CDR2 reads FQGNSA. This CDR3 is built from 15 residues. The V gene lost 3 bases and the J gene lost 2 bases, with 11 bases spanning the gap. The DNA for the CDR3 is TGTGCCAGCAGCTTTGGCCAGGTTGGCAATCAGCCCCAGCATTTT. It specifies CASSFGQVGNQPQHF.